The rows below give T cell receptor beta chains drawn from one sample of a study of blood T cells in healthy people across ages. Each CDR3 protein is one row after TCRdb ran MiXCR on the 5' RACE reads. The repertoire holds more than 900,000 distinct CDR3 sequences, with around 27% as singletons. The data were also submitted as part of a second study, on T cells of mothers and their children.

Sequencing was performed on blood. These receptors all stem from a girl between 2 and 10 years old in good health. The CDR3 runs from the conserved cysteine through the conserved F or W. The order of the fields is J gene, D gene, clone size, V gene, CDR3 DNA, CDR3 protein. The D gene is left open where the match is weak. Expanded clones are given a class, and other clones once, few, many or no size at all.

TRBJ2-5	TRBD2	.	TRBV7-3	TGTGCCAGCAGCTTCCTAGCGGGGGTTAGAGAGACCCAGTACTTC	CASSFLAGVRETQYF
TRBJ1-4	TRBD1	.	TRBV7-8	TGTGCCAGCAGCCCAAGGACAGGGGCAACTAATGAAAAACTGTTTTTT	CASSPRTGATNEKLFF
TRBJ2-5	.	.	TRBV11-2	TGTGCCAGCAGCTCTAGGAGGAGAGATCAAGAGACCCAGTACTTC	CASSSRRRDQETQYF
TRBJ1-1	TRBD1	.	TRBV10-3	TGTGCCATCAGGCCGGGACAGGGATCAGAGGGCACTGAAGCTTTCTTT	CAIRPGQGSEGTEAFF
TRBJ2-1	TRBD2	few	TRBV9	TGTGCCAGCAGCGTAGTAGTCGGGGGGAGGGTTCAGGAGCAGTTCTTC	CASSVVVGGRVQEQFF
TRBJ1-4	.	few	TRBV21-1	TGTGCCAGCAGCAAAGAGAAGACGGGACAGGGAGCAACTAATGAAAAACTGTTTTTT	CASSKEKTGQGATNEKLFF
TRBJ2-2	.	few	TRBV13	TGTGCCAGCAGCGCCCAATATGGGGGTGCCGGGGAGCTGTTTTTT	CASSAQYGGAGELFF
TRBJ1-1	.	few	TRBV9	TGTGCCAGCAGCCGGCTTGCAGGCTCCGGAGCTTTCTTT	CASSRLAGSGAFF
TRBJ2-7	TRBD2	few	TRBV6-5	TGTGCCAGCAGTTACGTAGCGGGGGAGTACGAGCAGTACTTC	CASSYVAGEYEQYF
TRBJ2-7	TRBD1	.	TRBV3-1	TGTGCCAGCAGCCCCCCCGGGACAGGGGGCTACGAGCAGTACTTC	CASSPPGTGGYEQYF
TRBJ1-1	TRBD1	.	TRBV25-1	TGTGCCAGCAGCGGACAGGGGGGAACTGAAGCTTTCTTT	CASSGQGGTEAFF
TRBJ2-3	TRBD2	few	TRBV20-1	TGCAGTGCTAGTTTGACTAGCGGGTATACAGATACGCAGTATTTT	CSASLTSGYTDTQYF
TRBJ1-5	.	once	TRBV7-2	TGTGCCAGCAGCTTAAATACGAGGGATTACGTCGATCAGCCCCAGCATTTT	CASSLNTRDYVDQPQHF
TRBJ2-7	.	.	TRBV9	TGTGCCAGCAGCGTACAAGGAGCCTCCTACGAGCAGTACTTC	CASSVQGASYEQYF
TRBJ2-1	TRBD2	.	TRBV5-1	TGCGCCAGCAGCTTGGATGGACTAGCTGGGGTTAATGAGCAGTTCTTC	CASSLDGLAGVNEQFF
TRBJ2-1	TRBD2	few	TRBV6-5	TGTGCCAGCAGTTACCCGGGGCGGGGGAGTGAGCAGTTCTTC	CASSYPGRGSEQFF
TRBJ2-1	TRBD2	.	TRBV7-6	TGTGCCAGCAGCTTAACTAGCGGGCGGCCAGAGCAGTTCTTC	CASSLTSGRPEQFF
TRBJ2-1	TRBD2	few	TRBV2	TGTGCCAGCAGGGGACTAGCGGGAGGTCTAGAGCAGTTCTTC	CASRGLAGGLEQFF
TRBJ2-1	.	many	TRBV6-5	TGTGCCAGCAGTTACGGTGAGGAGGTGACTGAGCAGTTCTTC	CASSYGEEVTEQFF
TRBJ2-3	.	few	TRBV29-1	TGCAGCGCCAAACCTAGACTAAGCACAGATACGCAGTATTTT	CSAKPRLSTDTQYF
TRBJ2-1	.	.	TRBV11-2	TGTGCCAGCAGCTTACGGGGGTACTCCTACAATGAGCAGTTCTTC	CASSLRGYSYNEQFF
TRBJ2-3	TRBD2	few	TRBV6-1	TGTGCCAGCAGATCTAGCGGGCTCGGGGATACGCAGTATTTT	CASRSSGLGDTQYF
TRBJ2-3	.	few	TRBV3-1	TGTGCCAGCAGCCAAGATGGATTAAGGGTGGCAGATACGCAGTATTTT	CASSQDGLRVADTQYF
TRBJ1-2	.	.	TRBV28	TGTGCCAGCAGTTACAAGGACTATGGCTACACCTTC	CASSYKDYGYTF
TRBJ2-1	.	.	TRBV7-9	TGTGCCAGCAGCTTCTTAGACCCTTACAATGAGCAGTTCTTC	CASSFLDPYNEQFF
TRBJ1-2	.	.	TRBV29-1	TGCAGCGTCGTTACCACAAACTATGGCTACACCTTC	CSVVTTNYGYTF
TRBJ2-7	.	.	TRBV14	TGTGCCAGCAGCCAATTGAGTCATTTCTACGAGCAGTACTTC	CASSQLSHFYEQYF
TRBJ2-1	TRBD2	few	TRBV12-3/TRBV12-4	TGTGCCAGCAGTTTTTTTAGCGGGGGGTTGAATGAGCAGTTCTTC	CASSFFSGGLNEQFF
TRBJ2-5	TRBD1	.	TRBV5-1	TGCGCCAGCAACCTAAACAGGGGGCCACGAGAGACCCAGTACTTC	CASNLNRGPRETQYF
TRBJ1-1	.	.	TRBV10-3	TGTGCCATCAGTGATATGGGGGGGACAGAAGCTTTCTTT	CAISDMGGTEAFF
TRBJ1-5	.	.	TRBV3-1	TGTGCCAGCAGCCAGCAGGGGAACCAGCCCCAGCATTTT	CASSQQGNQPQHF